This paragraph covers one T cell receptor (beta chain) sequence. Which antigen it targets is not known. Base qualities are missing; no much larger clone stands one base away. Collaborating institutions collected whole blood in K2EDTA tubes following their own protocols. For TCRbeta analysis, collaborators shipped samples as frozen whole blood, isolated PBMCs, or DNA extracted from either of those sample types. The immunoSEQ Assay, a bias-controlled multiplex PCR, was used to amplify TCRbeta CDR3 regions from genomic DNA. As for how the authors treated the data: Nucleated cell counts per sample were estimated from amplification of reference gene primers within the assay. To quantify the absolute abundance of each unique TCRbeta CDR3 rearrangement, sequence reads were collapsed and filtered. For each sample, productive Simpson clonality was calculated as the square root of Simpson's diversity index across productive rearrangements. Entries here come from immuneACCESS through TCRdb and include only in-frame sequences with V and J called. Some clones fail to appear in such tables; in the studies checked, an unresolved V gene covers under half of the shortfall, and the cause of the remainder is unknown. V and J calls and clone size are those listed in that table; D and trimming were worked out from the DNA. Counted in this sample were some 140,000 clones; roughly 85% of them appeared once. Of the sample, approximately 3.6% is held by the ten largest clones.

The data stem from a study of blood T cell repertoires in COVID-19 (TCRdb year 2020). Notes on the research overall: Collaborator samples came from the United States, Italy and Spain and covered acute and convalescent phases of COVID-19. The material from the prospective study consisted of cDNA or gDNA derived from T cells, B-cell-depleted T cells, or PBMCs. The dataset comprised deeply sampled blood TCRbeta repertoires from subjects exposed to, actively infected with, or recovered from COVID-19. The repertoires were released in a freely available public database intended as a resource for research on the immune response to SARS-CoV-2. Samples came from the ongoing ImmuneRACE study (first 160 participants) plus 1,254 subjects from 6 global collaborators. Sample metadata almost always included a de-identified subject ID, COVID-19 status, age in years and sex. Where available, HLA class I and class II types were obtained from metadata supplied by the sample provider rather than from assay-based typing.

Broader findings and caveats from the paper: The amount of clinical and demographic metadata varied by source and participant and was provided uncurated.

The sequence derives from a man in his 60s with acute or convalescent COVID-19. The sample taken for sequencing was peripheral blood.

The DNA sequence is given as TGTGCCAGCAGGACCAGGGGAACTGGAAACACCATATATTTT. Its coded protein is CASRTRGTGNTIYF. The chain is assembled from TRBV2 and TRBJ1-3, with TRBD1 as a weak D call on 6 bases. Spanning cysteine to phenylalanine, the CDR3 consists of 14 amino acids. Only CDR3 DNA is held: 42 bases, read in frame from base 1. The CDR1 and CDR2 encoded by the germline V gene are SNHLY and FYNNEI. A distance of 11 bases separates the germline ends of V and J, which lose 6 bases and 2 bases respectively.